A selection of T cell receptor beta chains follows, all from one sample in a study of blood T cell repertoires in COVID-19. Sequenced by immunoSEQ multiplex PCR; TCRdb stores in-frame clones only, minus some. The profile shows about 220,000 clones, 82% of them singletons. Sequenced input: PBMCs or T cells enriched from blood (not recorded which). The origin of the receptors is a woman aged 55-69 years who had recovered from COVID-19. The CDR3 runs from the conserved cysteine through the conserved F or W. D genes are given only for firm matches. Size is stated for part of the rows, as once, few or many counts, or as a class when the clone is expanded.

J,V,size,D,DNA,CDR3
TRBJ1-3,TRBV10-3,few,-,TGTGCCATCACCCCCGGCCGGGGGTACTCTGGAAACACCATATATTTT,CAITPGRGYSGNTIYF
TRBJ2-1,TRBV11-2,-,-,TGTGCCAGCAGCTTAGATATTGGGGGGTTTGAGCAGTTCTTC,CASSLDIGGFEQFF
TRBJ1-5,TRBV27,-,-,TGTGCCAGCAGTTCCCTCTTCAATCAGCCCCAGCATTTT,CASSSLFNQPQHF
TRBJ1-1,TRBV7-2,-,-,TGTGCCAGCAGCTTAACATGGCGGGGGATGAACACTGAAGCTTTCTTT,CASSLTWRGMNTEAFF
TRBJ1-2,TRBV18,-,-,TGTGCCAGCTCACAGAAAAGAGACAGTAACATCTATGGCTACACCTTC,CASSQKRDSNIYGYTF
TRBJ2-3,TRBV27,-,TRBD2,TGTGCCAGCAGTTGGGGACTAGCGGGGTCCACAGATACGCAGTATTTT,CASSWGLAGSTDTQYF
TRBJ1-6,TRBV14,-,-,TGTGCCAGCAGCCAACAGAATTCACCCCTCCACTTT,CASSQQNSPLHF
TRBJ2-3,TRBV10-1,-,TRBD2,TGCGCCAGCAGCGCACTAGCGGGAGCGGGGGATACGCAGTATTTT,CASSALAGAGDTQYF
TRBJ1-1,TRBV27,-,TRBD1,TGTGCCAGCAGTTTTTTCGACAGGGTGGAAGAAGCTTTCTTT,CASSFFDRVEEAFF
TRBJ2-7,TRBV19,-,TRBD1,TGTGCCAGTAGTATAGCGGGGACAGGGTCGTACGAGCAGTACTTC,CASSIAGTGSYEQYF
TRBJ1-4,TRBV6-1,-,-,TGTGCCAGCAGTGTGAACCCTGGGGAGCCCCGTGAAAAACTGTTTTTT,CASSVNPGEPREKLFF
TRBJ1-1,TRBV29-1,-,TRBD1,TGCAGCGGCAAACAGGGGAGGACTGAAGCTTTCTTT,CSGKQGRTEAFF
TRBJ2-1,TRBV9,once,-,TGTGCCAGCAGCGTAGCTACGGGTAGCGTCTATGAGCAGTTCTTC,CASSVATGSVYEQFF
TRBJ1-1,TRBV7-2,-,-,TGTGCCAGCAGCTTAGAGGGGGAGAACACTGAAGCTTTCTTT,CASSLEGENTEAFF
TRBJ2-7,TRBV27,once,-,TGTGCCAGCAGTTCCCGTCAAGGGGCATACCCCTCCTACGAGCAGTACTTC,CASSSRQGAYPSYEQYF
TRBJ1-1,TRBV29-1,-,-,TGCAGCGTCGTAGTTCCACCTGGAGGGGCTTTCTTT,CSVVVPPGGAFF
TRBJ1-1,TRBV1,-,-,TGCACCAGCAGCCAAGATCCCGACAGGGTGCAGGAAGCTTTCTTT,CTSSQDPDRVQEAFF
TRBJ2-3,TRBV5-1,-,TRBD1,TGCGCCAGCAGCTTGCAGGGACAGGGGCCCACAGATACGCAGTATTTT,CASSLQGQGPTDTQYF